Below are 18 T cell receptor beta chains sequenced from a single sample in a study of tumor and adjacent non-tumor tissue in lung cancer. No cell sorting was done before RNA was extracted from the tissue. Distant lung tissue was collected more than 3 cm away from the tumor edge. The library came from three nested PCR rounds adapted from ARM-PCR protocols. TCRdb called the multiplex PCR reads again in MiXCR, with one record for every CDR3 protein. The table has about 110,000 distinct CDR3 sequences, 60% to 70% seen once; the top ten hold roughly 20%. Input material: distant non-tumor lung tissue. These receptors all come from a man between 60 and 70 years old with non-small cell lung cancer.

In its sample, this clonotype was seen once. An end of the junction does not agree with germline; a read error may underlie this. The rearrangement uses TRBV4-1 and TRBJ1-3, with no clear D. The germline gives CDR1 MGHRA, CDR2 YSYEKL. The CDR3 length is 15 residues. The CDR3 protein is CASSQPSEIGSIIYF. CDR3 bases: TGCGCTAGCAGCCAACCCTCAGAGATTGGAAGCATCATATATTTT.

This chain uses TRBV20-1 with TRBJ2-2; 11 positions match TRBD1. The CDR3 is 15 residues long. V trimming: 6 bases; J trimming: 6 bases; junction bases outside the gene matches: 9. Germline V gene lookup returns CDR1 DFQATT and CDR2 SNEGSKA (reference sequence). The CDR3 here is CSAPGQGARSGELFF. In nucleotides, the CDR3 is TGCAGTGCCCCTGGACAGGGGGCGCGGTCCGGGGAGCTGTTTTTT.

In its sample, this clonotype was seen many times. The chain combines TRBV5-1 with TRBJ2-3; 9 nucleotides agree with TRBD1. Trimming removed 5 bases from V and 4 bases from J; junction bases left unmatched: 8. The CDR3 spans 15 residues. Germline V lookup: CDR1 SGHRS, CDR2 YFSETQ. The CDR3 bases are TGCGCCAGCAGGAGGACAGGGGCGCTAGCAGATACGCAGTATTTT. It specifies CASRRTGALADTQYF.

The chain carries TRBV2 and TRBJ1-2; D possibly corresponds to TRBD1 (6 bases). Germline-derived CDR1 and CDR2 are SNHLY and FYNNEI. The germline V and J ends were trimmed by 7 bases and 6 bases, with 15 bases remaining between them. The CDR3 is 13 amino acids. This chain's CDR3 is CASIRGAQDGYTF. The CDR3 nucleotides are TGTGCCAGCATTAGGGGGGCGCAGGATGGCTACACCTTC.

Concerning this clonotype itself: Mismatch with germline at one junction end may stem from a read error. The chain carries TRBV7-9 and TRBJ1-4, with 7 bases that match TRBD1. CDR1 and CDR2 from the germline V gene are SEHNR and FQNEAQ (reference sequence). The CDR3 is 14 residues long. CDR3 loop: CTSSLVGTDEKLFF. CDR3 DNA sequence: TGTACCAGCAGCTTAGTAGGGACAGATGAAAAACTGTTTTTT.

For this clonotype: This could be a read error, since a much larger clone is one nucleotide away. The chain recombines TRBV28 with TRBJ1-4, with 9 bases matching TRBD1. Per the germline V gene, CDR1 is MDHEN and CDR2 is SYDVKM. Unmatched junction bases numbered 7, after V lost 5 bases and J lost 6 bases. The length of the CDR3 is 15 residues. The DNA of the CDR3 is TGTGCCAGCAGTATATACAGGGGGCGGGATGAAAAACTGTTTTTT. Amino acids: CASSIYRGRDEKLFF.

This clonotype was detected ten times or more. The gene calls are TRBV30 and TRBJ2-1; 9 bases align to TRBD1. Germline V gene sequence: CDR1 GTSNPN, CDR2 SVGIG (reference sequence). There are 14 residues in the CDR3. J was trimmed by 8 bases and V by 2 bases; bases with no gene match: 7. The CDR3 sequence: CAWSPAGTGYEQFF. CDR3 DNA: TGTGCCTGGAGTCCAGCCGGGACAGGGTATGAGCAGTTCTTC.

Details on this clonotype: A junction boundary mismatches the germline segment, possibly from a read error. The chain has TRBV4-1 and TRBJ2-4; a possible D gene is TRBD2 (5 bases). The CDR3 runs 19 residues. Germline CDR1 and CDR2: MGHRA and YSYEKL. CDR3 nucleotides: TGCGCCAGCAGCCAAGACAGAATTGCTAACGGGAAAGCCAAAAACTTTCAGTACTTC. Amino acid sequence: CASSQDRIANGKAKNFQYF.

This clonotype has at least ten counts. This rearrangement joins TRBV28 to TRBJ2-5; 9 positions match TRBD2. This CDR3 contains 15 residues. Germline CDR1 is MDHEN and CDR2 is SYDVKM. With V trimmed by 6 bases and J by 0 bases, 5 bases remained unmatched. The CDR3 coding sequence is TGTGCCAGCAGCCTTAGCGGGGGCCACCAAGAGACCCAGTACTTC. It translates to CASSLSGGHQETQYF. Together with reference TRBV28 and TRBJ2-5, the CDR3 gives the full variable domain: DVKVTQSSRYLVKRTGEKVFLECVQDMDHENMFWYRQDPGLGLRLIYFSYDVKMKEKGDIPEGYSVSREKKERFSLILESASTNQTSMYLCASSLSGGHQETQYFGPGTRLLVL.

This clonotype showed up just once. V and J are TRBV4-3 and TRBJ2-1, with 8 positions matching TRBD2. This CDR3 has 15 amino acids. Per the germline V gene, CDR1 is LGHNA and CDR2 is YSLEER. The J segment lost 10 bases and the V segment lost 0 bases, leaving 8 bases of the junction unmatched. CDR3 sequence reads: CASSQDVGIAGEQFF. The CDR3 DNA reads TGCGCCAGCAGCCAAGACGTCGGGATAGCGGGAGAGCAGTTCTTC.

CDR3 nucleotides: TGCAGTGCTGTCCTAGCGGGGGGGCACTATGAGCAGTTCTTC. Protein: CSAVLAGGHYEQFF. V is TRBV20-1 and J is TRBJ2-1; 12 positions agree with TRBD2. In germline, CDR1 is DFQATT, CDR2 SNEGSKA (reference sequence). The J segment lost 8 bases and the V segment lost 5 bases, leaving 7 bases of the junction unmatched. The CDR3 spans 14 residues.

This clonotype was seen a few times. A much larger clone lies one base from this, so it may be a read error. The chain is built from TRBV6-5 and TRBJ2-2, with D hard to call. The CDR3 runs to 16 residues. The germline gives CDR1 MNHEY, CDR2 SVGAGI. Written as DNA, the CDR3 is TGTGCCAGCAGAGTTTCCGGGCCAGGCGACACCCGGGAGCTGTTTTTT. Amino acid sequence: CASRVSGPGDTRELFF.

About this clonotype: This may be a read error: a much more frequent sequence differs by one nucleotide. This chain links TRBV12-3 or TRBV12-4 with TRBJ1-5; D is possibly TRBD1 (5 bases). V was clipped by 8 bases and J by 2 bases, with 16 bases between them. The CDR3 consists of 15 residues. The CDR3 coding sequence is TGTGCCAGCGGTCCCCGGGACGTTGGCAATCAGCCCCAGCATTTT. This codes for CASGPRDVGNQPQHF.

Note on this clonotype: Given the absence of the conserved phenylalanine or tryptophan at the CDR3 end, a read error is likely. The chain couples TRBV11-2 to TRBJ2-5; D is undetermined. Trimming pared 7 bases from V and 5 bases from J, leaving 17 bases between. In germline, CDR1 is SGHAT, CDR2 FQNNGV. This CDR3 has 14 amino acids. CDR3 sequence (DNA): TGTGCCAGCACCCGTCTACCCGCTCCCGAGACCCAGTACTCC. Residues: CASTRLPAPETQYS.

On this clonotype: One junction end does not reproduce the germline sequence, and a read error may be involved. The DNA of the CDR3 is TGTGCCAGTAGTGAGACAGGGGGCCGGAACCATGGCTACACCTTC. Translating it yields CASSETGGRNHGYTF. The chain uses TRBV6-1 and TRBJ1-2; 10 bases are shared with TRBD1. There are 15 residues in the CDR3. The germline gives CDR1 MNHNS, CDR2 SASEGT.

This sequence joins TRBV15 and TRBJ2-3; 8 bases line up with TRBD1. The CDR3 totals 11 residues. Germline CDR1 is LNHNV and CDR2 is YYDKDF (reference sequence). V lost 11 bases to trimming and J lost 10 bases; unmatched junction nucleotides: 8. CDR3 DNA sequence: TGTGCCGCCGGAGGACAGGGTGCGCAGTATTTT. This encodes CAAGGQGAQYF.

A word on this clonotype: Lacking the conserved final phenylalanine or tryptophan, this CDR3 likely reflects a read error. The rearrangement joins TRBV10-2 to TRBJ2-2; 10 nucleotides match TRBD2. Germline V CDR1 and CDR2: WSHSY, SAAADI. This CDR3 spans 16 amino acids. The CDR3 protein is CASSESGLAKTGELFL. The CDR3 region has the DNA TGCGCCAGCAGTGAATCGGGACTAGCGAAGACCGGGGAGCTGTTTCTT.

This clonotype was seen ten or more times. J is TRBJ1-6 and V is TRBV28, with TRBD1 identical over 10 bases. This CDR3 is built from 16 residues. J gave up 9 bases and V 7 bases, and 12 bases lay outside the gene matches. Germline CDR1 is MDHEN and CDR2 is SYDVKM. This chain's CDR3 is CASIGTGVDLGSPLHF. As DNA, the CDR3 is TGTGCCAGCATCGGGACAGGGGTAGATTTAGGTTCACCCCTCCACTTT.